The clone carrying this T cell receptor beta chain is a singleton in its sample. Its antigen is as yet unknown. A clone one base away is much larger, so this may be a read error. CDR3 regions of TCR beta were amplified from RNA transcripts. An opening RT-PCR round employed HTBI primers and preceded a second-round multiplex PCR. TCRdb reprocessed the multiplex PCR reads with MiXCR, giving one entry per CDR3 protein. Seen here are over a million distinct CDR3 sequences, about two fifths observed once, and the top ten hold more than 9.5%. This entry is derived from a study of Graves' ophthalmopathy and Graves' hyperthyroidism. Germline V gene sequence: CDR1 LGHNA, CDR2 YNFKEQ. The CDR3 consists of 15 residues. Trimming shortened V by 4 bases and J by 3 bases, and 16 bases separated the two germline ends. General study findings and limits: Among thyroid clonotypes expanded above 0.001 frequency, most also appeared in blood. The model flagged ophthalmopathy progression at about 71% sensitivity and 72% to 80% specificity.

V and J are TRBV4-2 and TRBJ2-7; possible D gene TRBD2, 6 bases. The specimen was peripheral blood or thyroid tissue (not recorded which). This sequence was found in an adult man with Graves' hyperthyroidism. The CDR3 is CASSPLLGSFYEQYF. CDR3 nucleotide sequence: TGTGCCAGCAGCCCATTACTCGGGAGTTTCTACGAGCAGTACTTC.